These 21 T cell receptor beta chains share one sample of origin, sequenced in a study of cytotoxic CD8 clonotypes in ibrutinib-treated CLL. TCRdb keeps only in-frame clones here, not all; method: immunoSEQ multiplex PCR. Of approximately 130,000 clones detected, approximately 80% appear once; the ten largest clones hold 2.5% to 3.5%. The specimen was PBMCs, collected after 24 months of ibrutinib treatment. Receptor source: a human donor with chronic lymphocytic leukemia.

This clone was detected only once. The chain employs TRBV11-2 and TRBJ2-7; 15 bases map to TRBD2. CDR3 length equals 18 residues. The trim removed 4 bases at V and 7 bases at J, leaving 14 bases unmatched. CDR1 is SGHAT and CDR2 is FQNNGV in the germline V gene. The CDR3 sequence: CASSWGLAGGRRPREQYF. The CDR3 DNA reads TGTGCCAGCAGCTGGGGACTAGCGGGGGGCCGCCGCCCGCGAGAGCAGTACTTC.

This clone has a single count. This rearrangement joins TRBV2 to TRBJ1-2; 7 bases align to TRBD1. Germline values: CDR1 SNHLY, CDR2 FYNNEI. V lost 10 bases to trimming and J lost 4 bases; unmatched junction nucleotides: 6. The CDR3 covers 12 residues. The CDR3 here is CAIRDRTYGYTF. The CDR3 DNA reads TGTGCCATCCGGGACAGAACCTATGGCTACACCTTC.

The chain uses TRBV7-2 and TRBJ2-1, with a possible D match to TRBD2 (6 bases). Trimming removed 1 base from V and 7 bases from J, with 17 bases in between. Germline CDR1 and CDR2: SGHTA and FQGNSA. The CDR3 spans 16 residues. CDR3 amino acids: CASSLVGGGNLNEQFF. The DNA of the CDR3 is TGTGCCAGCAGCTTAGTGGGGGGTGGAAACTTAAATGAGCAGTTCTTC.

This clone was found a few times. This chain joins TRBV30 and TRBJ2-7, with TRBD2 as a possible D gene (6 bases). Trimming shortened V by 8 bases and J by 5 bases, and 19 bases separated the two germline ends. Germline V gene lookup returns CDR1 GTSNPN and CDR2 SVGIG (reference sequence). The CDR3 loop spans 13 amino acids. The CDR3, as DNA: TGTGCCGGACTTGGTGGGGGGTCCAACGAGCAGTACTTC. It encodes CAGLGGGSNEQYF.

The CDR3 reads CASSLDNFSNQPQHF. Here the CDR3 DNA reads TGCGCCAGCAGCTTGGACAACTTTAGCAATCAGCCCCAGCATTTT. The chain carries TRBV5-1 and TRBJ1-5; D is ambiguous. Trimming removed 0 bases at V and 0 bases at J, with 7 bases between. The CDR3 is 15 amino acids. Germline assignment: CDR1 SGHRS and CDR2 YFSETQ.

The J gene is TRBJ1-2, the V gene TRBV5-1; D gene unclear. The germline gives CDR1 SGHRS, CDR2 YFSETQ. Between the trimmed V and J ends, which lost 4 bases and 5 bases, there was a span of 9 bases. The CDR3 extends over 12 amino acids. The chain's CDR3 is CASSRYGYGYTF. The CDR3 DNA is TGCGCCAGCAGCCGTTACGGGTATGGCTACACCTTC.

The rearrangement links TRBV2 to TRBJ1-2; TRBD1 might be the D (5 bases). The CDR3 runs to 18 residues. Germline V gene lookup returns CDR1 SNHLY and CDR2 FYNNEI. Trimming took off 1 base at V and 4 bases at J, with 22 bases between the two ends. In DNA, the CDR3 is TGTGCCAGCAGTGAAGGGCCGGGCCCCAAGACAGCTTCCTATGGCTACACCTTC. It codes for CASSEGPGPKTASYGYTF.

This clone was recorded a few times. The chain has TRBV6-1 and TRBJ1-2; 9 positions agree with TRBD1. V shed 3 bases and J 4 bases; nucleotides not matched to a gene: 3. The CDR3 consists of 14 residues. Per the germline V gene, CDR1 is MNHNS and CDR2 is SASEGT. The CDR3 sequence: CASSDGQGFYGYTF. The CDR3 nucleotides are TGTGCCAGCAGTGACGGACAGGGGTTCTATGGCTACACCTTC.

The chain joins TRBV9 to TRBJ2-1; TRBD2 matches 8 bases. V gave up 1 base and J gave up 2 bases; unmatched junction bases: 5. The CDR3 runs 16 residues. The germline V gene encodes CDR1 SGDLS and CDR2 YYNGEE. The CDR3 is CASSVSGRGAYNEQFF. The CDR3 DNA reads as TGTGCCAGCAGCGTATCCGGGAGGGGGGCCTACAATGAGCAGTTCTTC.

The chain's CDR3 is CASAPTGQNTEAFF. CDR3 DNA sequence: TGTGCTAGTGCCCCCACGGGACAGAACACTGAAGCTTTCTTT. This chain joins TRBV12-5 and TRBJ1-1; a weak D match, TRBD1 (6 bases). Trimming cost V 7 bases and J 1 base, with 13 bases left between them. Germline V gene data show CDR1 as LGHNT and CDR2 as FRNRAP. This CDR3 has 14 residues.

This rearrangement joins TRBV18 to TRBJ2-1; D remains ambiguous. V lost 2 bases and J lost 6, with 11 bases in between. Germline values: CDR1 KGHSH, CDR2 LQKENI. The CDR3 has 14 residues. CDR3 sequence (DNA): TGTGCCAGCTCACCAGGCGCAGTGGTCAATGAGCAGTTCTTC. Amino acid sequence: CASSPGAVVNEQFF.

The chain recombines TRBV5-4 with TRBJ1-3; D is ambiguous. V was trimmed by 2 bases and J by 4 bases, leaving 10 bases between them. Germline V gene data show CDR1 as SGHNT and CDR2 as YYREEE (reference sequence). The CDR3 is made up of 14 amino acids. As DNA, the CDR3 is TGTGCCAGCAGCTTTCCCGGGGAAGGAAACACCATATATTTT. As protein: CASSFPGEGNTIYF. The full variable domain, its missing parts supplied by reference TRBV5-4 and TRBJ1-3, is ETGVTQSPTHLIKTRGQQVTLRCSSQSGHNTVSWYQQALGQGPQFIFQYYREEENGRGNFPPRFSGLQFPNYSSELNVNALELDDSALYLCASSFPGEGNTIYFGEGSWLTVV.

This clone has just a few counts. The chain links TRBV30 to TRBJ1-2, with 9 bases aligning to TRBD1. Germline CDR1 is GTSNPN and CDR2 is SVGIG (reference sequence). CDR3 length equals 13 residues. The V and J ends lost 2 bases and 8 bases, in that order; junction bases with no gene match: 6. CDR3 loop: CAWSLQGAWGYTF. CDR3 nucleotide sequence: TGTGCCTGGAGTCTACAGGGGGCATGGGGCTACACCTTC.

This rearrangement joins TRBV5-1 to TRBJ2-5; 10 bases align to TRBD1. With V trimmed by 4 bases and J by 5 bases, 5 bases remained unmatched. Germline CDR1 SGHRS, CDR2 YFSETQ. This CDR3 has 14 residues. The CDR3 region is CASSLTGGLETQYF. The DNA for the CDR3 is TGCGCCAGCAGCCTGACAGGGGGCTTGGAGACCCAGTACTTC.

CDR3 DNA sequence: TGTGCCAGCAGCTTAGTGCGGGGGGCTTCGGAGCAGTTCTTC. Its translation is CASSLVRGASEQFF. J is TRBJ2-1 and V is TRBV11-2, with TRBD2 matching over 8 bases. Losses at the gene ends were 1 base for V and 10 bases for J; bases not matched to a gene: 6. Germline CDR1 is SGHAT and CDR2 is FQNNGV. The CDR3 has 14 amino acids. Full variable domain (rest looked up from reference TRBV11-2 and TRBJ2-1): EAGVAQSPRYKIIEKRQSVAFWCNPISGHATLYWYQQILGQGPKLLIQFQNNGVVDDSQLPKDRFSAERLKGVDSTLKIQPAKLEDSAVYLCASSLVRGASEQFFGPGTRLTVL.

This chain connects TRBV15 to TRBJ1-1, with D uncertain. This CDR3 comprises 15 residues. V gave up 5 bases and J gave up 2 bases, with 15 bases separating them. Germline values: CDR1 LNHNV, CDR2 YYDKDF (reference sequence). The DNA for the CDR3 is TGTGCCACCAGCGGGTCGACAAACGCCAACACTGAAGCTTTCTTT. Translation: CATSGSTNANTEAFF.

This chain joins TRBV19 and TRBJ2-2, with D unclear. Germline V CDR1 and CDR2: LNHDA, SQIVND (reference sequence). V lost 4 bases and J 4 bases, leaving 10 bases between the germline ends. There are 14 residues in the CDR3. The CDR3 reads CASSTLSGTGELFF. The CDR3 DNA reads TGTGCCAGTAGTACGCTATCTGGCACCGGGGAGCTGTTTTTT.

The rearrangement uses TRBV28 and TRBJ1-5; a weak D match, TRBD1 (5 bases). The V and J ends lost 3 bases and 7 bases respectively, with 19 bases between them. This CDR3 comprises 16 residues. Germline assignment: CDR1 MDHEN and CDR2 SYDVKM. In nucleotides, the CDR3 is TGTGCCAGCAGTTTTTTGGGGACCTCGGGTGTCCAGCCCCAGCATTTT. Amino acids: CASSFLGTSGVQPQHF.

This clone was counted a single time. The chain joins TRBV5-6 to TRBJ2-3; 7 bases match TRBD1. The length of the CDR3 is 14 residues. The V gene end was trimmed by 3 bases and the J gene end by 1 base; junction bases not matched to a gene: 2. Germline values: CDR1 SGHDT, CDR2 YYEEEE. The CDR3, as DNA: TGTGCCAGCAGCTGGACAGGCCGCACAGATACGCAGTATTTT. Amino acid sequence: CASSWTGRTDTQYF. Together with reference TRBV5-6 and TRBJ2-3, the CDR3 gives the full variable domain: DAGVTQSPTHLIKTRGQQVTLRCSPKSGHDTVSWYQQALGQGPQFIFQYYEEEERQRGNFPDRFSGHQFPNYSSELNVNALLLGDSALYLCASSWTGRTDTQYFGPGTRLTVL.

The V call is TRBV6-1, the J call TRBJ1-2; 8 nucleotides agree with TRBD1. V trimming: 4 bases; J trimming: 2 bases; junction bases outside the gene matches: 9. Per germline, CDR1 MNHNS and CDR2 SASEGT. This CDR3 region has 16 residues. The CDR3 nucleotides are TGTGCCAGCAGTGCCATAGACAGGGGTGGGAACTATGGCTACACCTTC. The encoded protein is CASSAIDRGGNYGYTF.

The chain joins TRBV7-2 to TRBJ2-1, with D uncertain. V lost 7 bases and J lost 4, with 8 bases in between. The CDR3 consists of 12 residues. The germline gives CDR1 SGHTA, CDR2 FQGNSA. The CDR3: CASNTPYNEQFF. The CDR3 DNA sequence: TGTGCCAGCAACACCCCTTACAATGAGCAGTTCTTC.